The entry below describes one TCR beta chain. The clone's antigen remains unknown. No much larger clone is present one base from it, and per-base qualities are unavailable. This record belongs to a study of cytomegalovirus exposure and HLA in healthy donors (dated by TCRdb to 2015 to 2018). Broadly, across the study: According to an earlier analysis of several hundred of the donors, roughly 180 million T cells yielded over 100 million unique TCR beta sequences and approximately 280 Gb of sequence data. An early release covering roughly 640 HLA-typed donors comprised about 320 gigabases of sequencing data and some 79 million unique TCR sequences. Of the approximately 400 genotyped donors, over 70% fell in the genetic ancestry cluster associated with self-reported Caucasian donors. The aim of the study was to test whether cataloging public T cell receptors could identify signatures of past pathogen exposure. The T cell repertoires of around 730 subjects were profiled by immunosequencing and related to cytomegalovirus serostatus. Besides the first cohort of about 730 subjects, a separate validation cohort made up of roughly 130 different subjects was used. The study combined high-throughput TCR immunosequencing, statistical association of individual TCRs with disease status, and machine learning to predict cytomegalovirus infection status. A later analysis re-examined previously published TCR beta repertoires from more than 650 donors and added high-resolution HLA genotyping to investigate patterns of TCR occurrence. In the later analysis, no new phenotypic data were used to find candidate immune exposures; instead, reliance was placed on TCR beta sequences and their occurrence across donors. An earlier analysis of several hundred of the donors applied high-throughput TCR beta sequencing to assess whether each TCR beta V gene segment acted as functional or pseudogenic. Donor age, sex, ethnicity and CMV serostatus were collected together with the repertoire data. Genome-wide SNP genotypes for about 55% of the roughly 670 donors were used in a later genetic analysis, which treated that subset as a discovery cohort. Every discovery cohort repertoire had been produced on one sequencing platform. Class I and class II HLA loci were covered by the typing at four-digit resolution. Typing coverage differed by locus: A, B, C, DRB1 and DQB1 were typed in about 629-640 donors, DQA1 in roughly 500, DPA1 in 606, and DPB1 in 472. A few DR-DQ haplotypes were treated as single units for association and clustering because of strong linkage in the cohort. Among roughly 370 genotyped donors of the cohort, an average of around 240,000 unique TCR beta nucleotide sequences were sequenced per donor, roughly a sixth of them non-productive.

Library preparation was by the immunoSEQ multiplex PCR assay. A mixture of 60 forward primers for TCR Vbeta segments and 13 reverse primers for TCR Jbeta segments was used in the multiplex PCR. A multiplex PCR assay on genomic DNA amplified the CDR3 region of rearranged TCR beta genes. Amplified TCR beta libraries were sequenced as 87-base-pair reads on the Illumina HiSeq System. As for the authors' bioinformatics: A later analysis tallied roughly 80 million unique TCR beta chains across the 610 or so repertoires, and approximately 11 million of those chains were shared by two or more donors. Raw reads were error-corrected and collapsed into unique sequences by a nearest-neighbor algorithm in which closely related sequences were merged to remove PCR and sequencing errors. CDR3 sequences were aligned to IMGT reference sequences to assign V, D and J gene segments. For a sequence to be retained, a match of at least six nucleotides to both a V gene segment and a J gene segment was required. Rearrangements were called productive when the CDR3 lacked stop codons and stayed in frame with V and J; all others were non-productive. CDR3 was defined by IMGT convention, running from the second conserved V-encoded cysteine to the conserved J-encoded phenylalanine. The earlier analysis of about 500 of the donors excluded sequences that lacked an unambiguous match to a single V gene segment. In an earlier analysis of almost 600 of the donors, a V segment was called functional when productive rearrangements were above 56.7%, and segregating when the standard deviation between donors exceeded 5%. To diagnose cytomegalovirus status from the catalog of TCR beta chain sequences, a statistical classification framework was built. In a later analysis, V and J genes were assigned by comparing TCR nucleotide sequences against IMGT/GENE-DB human TR gene sequences. The TCRdist pipeline was used in a later analysis to assign CDR3 sequences and most-parsimonious VDJ recombination scenarios. In a later analysis, each TCR beta chain was defined by its CDR3 amino acid sequence together with its V-gene family, and reads without a unique V-gene family were excluded. In a later analysis, fewer than 600 highly shared, low-generation-probability nucleotide sequences were removed to address suspected cross-contamination and a sequencing artifact. In a later analysis, a clonal expansion index was calculated for each public chain from normalized within-repertoire ranks of inferred template counts. Generation probabilities in a later analysis came from a VDJ recombination model fitted to out-of-frame rearrangements, and those results were checked against IGoR. In a later analysis, hypergeometric tests were used to score TCR-TCR, TCR-HLA and TCR-CMV co-occurrence, with a repertoire-size bias correction applied to TCR pairs. A later analysis estimated false discovery rates by permuting HLA or CMV assignments 20 times. A later analysis grouped co-occurring TCRs with DBSCAN, adding TCRdist sequence similarity when clustering within HLA-allele-positive subsets. Repertoires with fewer than 30,000 or more than 120,000 public chains were left out of co-occurrence clustering, as were five repertoires with anomalous nucleotide sharing. As stored in TCRdb, this immuneACCESS dataset retains in-frame rearrangements with V and J assigned. A fraction of the clones does not appear; measured against another copy, unresolved V genes explain less than half of the discrepancy, and the remainder lacks a known reason. That table supplies the V and J calls and clone size; D and trimming were determined from the DNA. This sample gives approximately 220,000 clones in total; about 75% of them show up just once. The ten largest make up 1.5% to 2% of the sample.

General study outcomes and caveats: An association between a missense DCLRE1C variant and V-gene and J-gene trimming of TCR beta chains was found in a later genetic analysis and replicated in an independent cohort. In an earlier analysis of around 500 of the donors, most TCR beta V segments appeared in productive rearrangements about 87% or about 30% of the time, broadly matching IMGT annotations. A later analysis found that TCR association rates varied across HLA loci, with DRB1 alleles showing the most associated TCRs and HLA-C alleles the fewest. The 87-base-pair reads could not distinguish some IMGT-functional V segments, including TRBV6-2 and TRBV6-3, so those segments were excluded. Most TCR sequences were seen in very few donors, while some public TCRs were found in many individuals. Because counts were too low, roughly 17 rarely observed V segments, including chromosome 9 orphons, were left out of the earlier analysis of over 550 of the donors. A later analysis found that most CMV-associated TCR beta chains appeared HLA-restricted, with HLA associations seemingly driven largely by CMV exposure. The sequencing pipeline was judged likely to have produced a cluster of highly shared sequence variants as a technical artifact. At a false discovery rate of 0.05, a later analysis linked around 15,000 TCR beta sequences to specific HLA alleles. The classifier was reported to diagnose cytomegalovirus status with high specificity and sensitivity in both the original and validation cohorts. According to a later genetic analysis, donors in an Asian-associated ancestry cluster had fewer N-insertions in productive TCRs than the approximately 670-donor mean. The authors suggested that the approach could potentially be extended to other disease states and immunological phenotypes. When HLA alleles, especially DR and DQ, strongly co-occurred, attributing TCR associations to individual alleles was difficult. A further reported finding was that TCR beta sequences accurately predicted the HLA-A and HLA-B alleles for most subjects in the first cohort. This cohort had only TCR beta chains sequenced, and the lack of alpha or paired-chain data limited which features could be detected. Sequencing depth was assumed to be roughly uniform across donors in the presence/absence analyses, though that assumption may not hold. Linkage disequilibrium might explain the correlated functional status among segregating V segments, but an unknown experimental factor could not be excluded. The study listed 150 to 200 TCR beta chains as associated with cytomegalovirus. CMV serostatus was the only immune exposure information available for the cohort. In vitro tests confirmed that a few of the cytomegalovirus-associated TCR beta chains recognize cytomegalovirus antigens. HLA typing was unavailable for some donors at each locus, so association tests used only the typed subset. In a later analysis, HLA-associated TCR beta chains showed more clonal expansion and lower generation probabilities than non-associated chains that were equally common. According to a later analysis, parvovirus B19, influenza, CMV and Epstein-Barr virus appeared linked to several top co-occurrence clusters.

The germline ends are 6 bases apart after V is trimmed by 5 bases and J by 1 base. Sequences SGHTA (CDR1) and FQGNSA (CDR2) are obtained from the germline V gene. The cysteine opens and the phenylalanine closes a CDR3 of 12 amino acids. Just CDR3 DNA is preserved here, 36 bases in frame from base 1. The cohort consisted of some 670 healthy bone marrow donors. At the time of sampling, every cohort member was nominally healthy, though immune exposures that went unrecorded were likely present. The donor tested CMV seronegative, placing the donor among the 350 to 400 seronegative members of the cohort. A peripheral blood sample was collected from each donor, and TCR beta sequencing was performed on peripheral blood mononuclear cells. Genomic DNA extraction from the blood cell samples was performed with the Qiagen DNeasy Blood Extraction Kit.

The receptor chain draws on TRBV7-2 and TRBJ2-7, with no D gene named confidently. The sample comprised PBMCs. This clonotype originated in a man in his late teens or twenties in good health and CMV-seronegative. The CDR3 region: CASSPPSYEQYF. In nucleotides, the sequence is TGTGCCAGCAGCCCCCCGTCCTACGAGCAGTACTTC.